Listed below are T cell receptor beta chains from one sample, sequenced in a study of blood T cell repertoires in COVID-19. Assay: immunoSEQ multiplex PCR; the TCRdb copy retains only in-frame clones and omits some. The table includes about 140,000 clones, approximately 84% detected once. The sequenced sample was PBMCs or T cells enriched from blood (not recorded which). Receptors originate from a woman aged 45-59 years with acute COVID-19. Both conserved end residues are part of each CDR3. The D gene is left open where the match is weak. Where a row states a size, it is once, few, many or the class of an expanded clone; other rows omit it.

abundance,d_gene,v_gene,j_gene,len,CDR3aa,CDR3nt
.,.,TRBV29-1,TRBJ2-3,11,CSVSLGPTQYF,TGCAGCGTTTCCCTGGGGCCTACGCAGTATTTT
.,TRBD1,TRBV7-2,TRBJ1-3,18,CASSPTPGTGGSGNTIYF,TGTGCCAGCAGCCCTACTCCCGGGACAGGGGGCTCTGGAAACACCATATATTTT
few,.,TRBV7-2,TRBJ2-7,14,CASSFTPRTYEQYF,TGTGCCAGCAGCTTTACCCCGAGAACCTACGAGCAGTACTTC
.,.,TRBV2,TRBJ2-1,18,CASSAFLGGASPYNEQFF,TGTGCCAGCAGTGCCTTCCTAGGGGGGGCTTCCCCCTACAATGAGCAGTTCTTC
.,TRBD1,TRBV7-2,TRBJ1-6,17,CASSPSSPTGGDSPLHF,TGTGCCAGCAGCCCCTCATCCCCTACAGGGGGCGATTCACCCCTCCACTTT
.,.,TRBV10-3,TRBJ1-2,15,CAISESMGPFRGYTF,TGTGCCATCAGTGAGTCGATGGGCCCTTTTCGCGGCTACACCTTC
.,.,TRBV4-2,TRBJ1-2,15,CASSQDFGGIYGYTF,TGTGCCAGCAGCCAAGATTTTGGGGGGATCTATGGCTACACCTTC
.,.,TRBV29-1,TRBJ2-7,12,CSVLGDSYEQYF,TGCAGCGTCCTAGGGGACTCCTACGAGCAGTACTTC
.,.,TRBV5-5,TRBJ1-3,15,CASSLEGAEGNTIYF,TGTGCCAGCAGCTTGGAAGGGGCTGAAGGAAACACCATATATTTT
.,TRBD1,TRBV6-1,TRBJ1-1,15,CASSEGAGGKIEAFF,TGTGCCAGCAGTGAAGGGGCAGGGGGCAAGATAGAAGCTTTCTTT
.,.,TRBV9,TRBJ1-4,15,CASSVGGNTNEKLFF,TGTGCCAGCAGCGTTGGAGGGAACACTAATGAAAAACTGTTTTTT
.,.,TRBV4-2,TRBJ2-7,15,CASSQAFGSLYEQYF,TGTGCCAGCAGCCAAGCCTTCGGGAGTCTCTACGAGCAGTACTTC
.,TRBD1,TRBV14,TRBJ2-3,16,CASSLLRQGRADTQYF,TGTGCCAGCAGCCTCCTTCGACAGGGAAGGGCAGATACGCAGTATTTT
.,TRBD1,TRBV5-1,TRBJ2-5,13,CASSRTGGETQYF,TGCGCCAGCAGCAGAACAGGGGGAGAGACCCAGTACTTC
once,TRBD2,TRBV19,TRBJ2-1,15,CASTGGDAGDNEQFF,TGTGCCAGTACCGGGGGGGACGCAGGAGACAATGAGCAGTTCTTC
.,.,TRBV10-1,TRBJ1-2,13,CASSPRLDYGYTF,TGCGCCAGCAGCCCTAGGTTGGACTATGGCTACACCTTC